This T cell receptor (beta chain) was captured in a study of shared clonotypes between healthy human individuals. Study information: Sampling drew on donors who were a couple of women and a few men aged 18 to 49.

At a deep level, the assay was run. Sequencing was performed with immunoSEQ multiplex PCR; in TCRdb, only in-frame clones are kept and a portion is missing. The sample shows more than 450,000 clones, roughly 78% of them seen only once. Germline CDR1 LNHNV, CDR2 YYDKDF (reference sequence). The CDR3 spans 14 residues. V lost 5 bases and J lost 6, with 15 bases in between. Those who donated, Caucasian adults without exception, all lived in Nashville, Tennessee. This sequence was found in a woman aged 35 to 49 in good health. Some clones in this sample may be carry-over from other donors' samples. What was sequenced was PBMCs. This chain uses TRBV15 with TRBJ2-3; TRBD1 or TRBD2 may be the D gene (6 bases each). CDR3 sequence (DNA): TGTGCCACCAGCGAGGGGGGTGTGACGGATACGCAGTATTTT. This codes for CATSEGGVTDTQYF.